Below, 32 T cell receptor beta chains from the same sample are listed, as sequenced in a study of identical twins. TCRdb independently ran MiXCR on the 5' RACE reads; one entry per CDR3 protein. The sample has more than 600,000 distinct CDR3 sequences; about 18% are singletons. The same sample was also studied in work on T cells expressing NK-cell markers.

The sequencing input was PBMCs. The receptors stem from a woman under 30 in good health.

This clonotype appeared a few times. The chain has TRBV30 and TRBJ1-1; TRBD1 matches 9 bases. The CDR3 totals 13 residues. Germline V gene sequence: CDR1 GTSNPN, CDR2 SVGIG (reference sequence). Trimming took 4 bases from V and 7 from J; bases not matched to a gene: 7. DNA for the CDR3: TGTGCCTGGACCCACAGGGGGCACGGTGAAGCTTTCTTT. This codes for CAWTHRGHGEAFF.

The J gene is TRBJ1-2, the V gene TRBV12-3 or TRBV12-4; TRBD1 matches 9 bases. The junction had 12 bases not matched to a gene; V was cut back by 3 bases and J by 10 bases. The CDR3 runs 15 residues. This CDR3 is CASSFHPPGQGSYTF. The CDR3 DNA is TGTGCCAGCAGTTTCCACCCCCCGGGACAGGGATCCTACACCTTC.

This clonotype was counted at least ten times. The chain is built from TRBV6-4 and TRBJ2-3, with 7 bases matching TRBD2. This CDR3 contains 13 residues. V gave up 3 bases and J gave up 3 bases; unmatched junction bases: 0. Germline-derived CDR1 and CDR2 are MRHNA and SNTAGT. The CDR3 DNA sequence: TGTGCCAGCAGTGAGCGGGAGACAGATACGCAGTATTTT. This translates into CASSERETDTQYF.

This clonotype was seen only a few times. This rearrangement joins TRBV10-3 to TRBJ2-7; maybe TRBD1 (6 bases). Germline assignment: CDR1 ENHRY and CDR2 SYGVKD. Between the trimmed V and J ends, which lost 0 bases and 0 bases, there was a span of 12 bases. This CDR3 region has 16 residues. The CDR3 coding sequence is TGTGCCATCAGTGAGTCGTTTGGGACAACCTCCTACGAGCAGTACTTC. It specifies CAISESFGTTSYEQYF.

This chain joins TRBV20-1 and TRBJ2-1; TRBD2 is a possible D gene (6 bases). Germline V gene lookup returns CDR1 DFQATT and CDR2 SNEGSKA (reference sequence). CDR3 size: 18 residues. With 1 base removed from V and 9 bases from J, the gap between germline ends came to 28 bases. CDR3 region: CSARALRSGPTSRSEQFF. In DNA form, the CDR3 reads TGCAGTGCTAGAGCGCTTCGGTCGGGACCTACTAGCCGGTCTGAGCAGTTCTTC.

J is TRBJ2-1 and V is TRBV9, with D possibly being TRBD2 (5 bases). The CDR3 sequence is 12 residues long. V dropped 1 base and J dropped 8 bases, with 7 bases sitting between them. Germline V gene lookup returns CDR1 SGDLS and CDR2 YYNGEE. CDR3: CASSVTGDEQFF. CDR3 sequence (DNA): TGTGCCAGCAGCGTAACCGGGGATGAGCAGTTCTTC. The entire variable domain, with the rest obtained from reference TRBV9 and TRBJ2-1, is as follows: DSGVTQTPKHLITATGQRVTLRCSPRSGDLSVYWYQQSLDQGLQFLIQYYNGEERAKGNILERFSAQQFPDLHSELNLSSLELGDSALYFCASSVTGDEQFFGPGTRLTVL.

Written as DNA, the CDR3 is TGCAGTGCGGGCTCTATTTACGGGAATGAGCAGTTCTTC. It codes for CSAGSIYGNEQFF. The chain employs TRBV20-1 and TRBJ2-1, with D hard to call. V was cut by 6 bases and J by 7 bases, with 16 bases left in between. Germline CDR1 is DFQATT and CDR2 is SNEGSKA (reference sequence). The CDR3 length is 13 residues.

This clonotype was detected only a few times. The rearrangement uses TRBV2 and TRBJ1-5, with 7 bases lining up with TRBD1. Germline V gene lookup returns CDR1 SNHLY and CDR2 FYNNEI. The trim removed 5 bases at V and 5 bases at J, leaving 6 bases unmatched. CDR3 length: 14 residues. In DNA, the CDR3 is TGTGCCAGCAGTCGACAGGGATCTGATCAGCCCCAGCATTTT. Its translation: CASSRQGSDQPQHF.

The V gene is TRBV11-1, the J gene TRBJ2-5, with 7 bases that match TRBD2. V dropped 4 bases and J dropped 1; count of bases not matched to a gene: 21. Looked up from germline, CDR1 is SGHAT and CDR2 is FQDESV (reference sequence). CDR3 size: 20 residues. CDR3 sequence reads: CASSSALNGRDPKGQETQYF. As DNA, the CDR3 is TGTGCCAGCAGCTCCGCCTTAAATGGGAGGGATCCAAAGGGCCAAGAGACCCAGTACTTC.

The rearrangement joins TRBV27 to TRBJ2-5; 12 bases are a match to TRBD2. Germline V CDR1 and CDR2: MNHEY, SMNVEV (reference sequence). The ends lost 6 bases at V and 1 base at J; junction bases unmatched: 9. This CDR3 has 17 residues. The CDR3 spells CASRPTRLAGAQETQYF. CDR3 nucleotides: TGTGCCAGCAGACCTACCCGACTAGCGGGAGCCCAAGAGACCCAGTACTTC.

This clonotype was found a few times. V usage is TRBV20-1 and J usage is TRBJ2-3; D assignment may be TRBD1 or TRBD2 (6 bases each). Trimming removed 3 bases from V and 0 bases from J, with 10 bases in between. This CDR3 is 14 amino acids long. Germline lookup yields CDR1 DFQATT and CDR2 SNEGSKA (reference sequence). The CDR3 sequence is CSARRDTSTDTQYF. CDR3 DNA sequence: TGCAGTGCTAGGCGGGACACTAGCACAGATACGCAGTATTTT.

This clonotype was found a few times. The rearrangement links TRBV5-1 to TRBJ2-2; TRBD1 aligns across 9 bases. J was trimmed by 4 bases and V by 5 bases; bases with no gene match: 6. CDR1 is SGHRS and CDR2 is YFSETQ in the germline V gene. CDR3 length: 15 amino acids. The CDR3 nucleotides are TGCGCCAGCAGACTATCGACAGGGGGCACCGGGGAGCTGTTTTTT. Amino acids: CASRLSTGGTGELFF.

The rearrangement links TRBV10-2 to TRBJ2-1; D possibly corresponds to TRBD2 (5 bases). V was trimmed by 7 bases and J by 9 bases, leaving 10 bases between them. Germline CDR1 is WSHSY and CDR2 is SAAADI. The CDR3 has 11 residues. The CDR3 loop reads CASTESGEQFF. The CDR3 bases are TGCGCCAGCACCGAAAGCGGTGAGCAGTTCTTC.

This clonotype was seen a few times. This chain uses TRBV12-3 or TRBV12-4 with TRBJ2-6, with unresolved D. Trimming took off 5 bases at V and 6 bases at J, with 17 bases between the two ends. The CDR3 is 16 residues long. The CDR3 nucleotides read TGTGCCAGCAGTCCCTCCCGGAGCTTAGAGGCCAACGTCCTGACTTTC. This codes for CASSPSRSLEANVLTF.

This clonotype was counted only a few times. The CDR3 DNA sequence: TGCAGCGTTGAATGGCGACTAGCGGGAAAGACCCAGTACTTC. The encoded protein is CSVEWRLAGKTQYF. The chain is built from TRBV29-1 and TRBJ2-5; 11 bases fit TRBD2. CDR3 size: 14 residues. Germline values: CDR1 SQVTM, CDR2 ANQGSEA. V trimming: 2 bases; J trimming: 6 bases; junction bases outside the gene matches: 5.

The V call is TRBV10-3, the J call TRBJ2-5; D not certain. Trimming took off 0 bases at V and 5 bases at J, with 10 bases between the two ends. Germline V CDR1 and CDR2: ENHRY, SYGVKD. The CDR3 is 14 amino acids. CDR3 loop: CAISESMSVETQYF. CDR3 nucleotides: TGTGCCATCAGTGAGTCAATGAGCGTGGAGACCCAGTACTTC.

The chain combines TRBV6-1 with TRBJ2-5; 9 nucleotides match TRBD2. V was pared by 0 bases and J by 2 bases, with 4 bases of the junction left unmatched. Germline V gives CDR1 MNHNS, CDR2 SASEGT. The CDR3 is made up of 16 amino acids. CDR3 amino acids: CASSEAERGVQETQYF. The DNA for the CDR3 is TGTGCCAGCAGTGAAGCAGAGCGGGGGGTACAAGAGACCCAGTACTTC.

The rearrangement links TRBV6-5 to TRBJ2-2; D may correspond to TRBD1 or TRBD2 (6 bases each). The germline V gene has CDR1 MNHEY and CDR2 SVGAGI. The CDR3 length is 15 residues. Trimming stripped 1 base from V and 6 bases from J, with 12 bases between. The chain's CDR3 is CASSYFGGRPGELFF. The CDR3 DNA reads as TGTGCCAGCAGTTACTTTGGGGGGCGACCCGGGGAGCTGTTTTTT.

The rearrangement joins TRBV7-8 to TRBJ1-1; no definite D call. The CDR3 consists of 13 residues. The V and J ends lost 1 base and 3 bases respectively, with 6 bases between them. Per germline, CDR1 SGHVS and CDR2 FQNEAQ. The chain's CDR3 is CASSLGEYTEAFF. The DNA for the CDR3 is TGTGCCAGCAGCTTAGGGGAGTACACTGAAGCTTTCTTT.

This chain links TRBV20-1 with TRBJ2-3; D may correspond to TRBD1 or TRBD2 (5 bases each). The CDR3 runs to 16 residues. CDR1 is DFQATT and CDR2 is SNEGSKA in the germline V gene (reference sequence). V was clipped by 0 bases and J by 4 bases, with 17 bases between them. CDR3 DNA sequence: TGCAGTGCTAGAGATCGGGGCAGGGCCCGCCCAGATACGCAGTATTTT. Amino acids: CSARDRGRARPDTQYF.

A few counts support this clonotype. V usage is TRBV10-3 and J usage is TRBJ2-2; the match to TRBD1 covers 8 bases. The V gene's germline CDR1 is ENHRY and CDR2 SYGVKD. Trimming at V came to 2 bases and at J to 2 bases, leaving 10 bases not matched to a gene. This CDR3 spans 18 amino acids. The CDR3 reads CAISEKSAGTGNTGELFF. DNA for the CDR3: TGTGCCATCAGTGAGAAATCCGCCGGGACAGGTAACACCGGGGAGCTGTTTTTT.

The chain is built from TRBV15 and TRBJ1-2; D perhaps matches TRBD1 (6 bases). CDR1 is LNHNV and CDR2 is YYDKDF in the germline V gene (reference sequence). CDR3 length: 13 amino acids. V lost 4 bases to trimming and J lost 7 bases, with 13 bases between them. CDR3 coding DNA: TGTGCCACCAGCACTATACAGGGTCCTGGCTACACCTTC. It encodes CATSTIQGPGYTF.

This clonotype was recorded at least ten times. The gene calls are TRBV9 and TRBJ2-7, with D unclear. The CDR3 spans 14 residues. V lost 1 base to trimming and J lost 1 base, with 9 bases between them. Germline CDR1 and CDR2: SGDLS and YYNGEE. CDR3 DNA sequence: TGTGCCAGCAGCGTAAATCTATTTTCCTACGAGCAGTACTTC. This sequence encodes CASSVNLFSYEQYF.

The V call is TRBV18, the J call TRBJ2-7, with 8 bases fitting TRBD1. The germline gives CDR1 KGHSH, CDR2 LQKENI. J was trimmed by 5 bases and V by 3 bases; bases with no gene match: 3. This CDR3 comprises 13 residues. CDR3 loop: CASSPGQDNEQYF. The CDR3 DNA is TGTGCCAGCTCACCGGGACAGGACAACGAGCAGTACTTC. Combining the CDR3 with reference TRBV18 and TRBJ2-7 gives the whole variable domain NAGVMQNPRHLVRRRGQEARLRCSPMKGHSHVYWYRQLPEEGLKFMVYLQKENIIDESGMPKERFSAEFPKEGPSILRIQQVVRGDSAAYFCASSPGQDNEQYFGPGTRLTVT.

There are a few counts of this clonotype. This CDR3 is CASRAIRDRGYGYTF. The DNA of the CDR3 is TGTGCCAGCAGAGCAATCCGGGACAGGGGGTATGGCTACACCTTC. The chain couples TRBV6-2 or TRBV6-3 to TRBJ1-2; 11 bases match TRBD1. This CDR3 is built from 15 residues. Germline V CDR1 and CDR2: MNHEY, SVGEGT. The junction had 8 bases not matched to a gene; V was cut back by 6 bases and J by 5 bases.

The chain combines TRBV3-1 with TRBJ2-1; D uncertain. Trimming removed 0 bases from V and 12 bases from J, with 12 bases in between. The V gene's germline CDR1 is LGHDT and CDR2 YNNKEL (reference sequence). CDR3 length equals 13 residues. CDR3 protein: CASSQDFLESQFF. The CDR3 DNA is TGTGCCAGCAGCCAAGATTTTCTCGAATCGCAGTTCTTC.

The V call is TRBV5-1, the J call TRBJ2-7; 7 nucleotides line up with TRBD1. With 4 bases clipped from V and 4 bases from J, the junction kept 11 bases outside the gene matches. This CDR3 is 15 amino acids long. Germline V CDR1 and CDR2: SGHRS, YFSETQ. CDR3 in DNA: TGCGCCAGCAGCCAACCCGACAGGGCACTATACGAGCAGTACTTC. Amino acids: CASSQPDRALYEQYF.

The genes are TRBV5-6 and TRBJ2-7, with no clear D. Germline V gene sequence: CDR1 SGHDT, CDR2 YYEEEE. Trimming left V 0 bases short and J 0 bases short, with 4 bases between. The CDR3 is made up of 13 amino acids. CDR3 bases: TGTGCCAGCAGCTTGGTTATCTCCTACGAGCAGTACTTC. It yields the protein CASSLVISYEQYF.

This clonotype has just a few counts. The CDR3 reads CSARDPRLSSYEQYF. CDR3 DNA sequence: TGCAGTGCTAGAGATCCGAGGCTGAGCTCCTACGAGCAGTACTTC. The chain has TRBV20-1 and TRBJ2-7; unclear D gene. V lost 0 bases and J 0 bases, leaving 12 bases between the germline ends. Germline V CDR1 and CDR2: DFQATT, SNEGSKA (reference sequence). The CDR3 length is 15 residues.

This clonotype has just a few counts. The J gene is TRBJ2-3, the V gene TRBV5-1; maybe TRBD1 (7 bases). The CDR3 runs to 13 residues. V was pared by 5 bases and J by 5 bases, with 12 bases between. The germline V gene encodes CDR1 SGHRS and CDR2 YFSETQ. In nucleotides, the CDR3 is TGCGCCAGCAGGGAGCAGGGGGGAGATACGCAGTATTTT. Translated: CASREQGGDTQYF.

This clonotype was counted only a few times. CDR3 residues: CASRIPGGKQYF. The CDR3 DNA sequence: TGTGCCAGCAGGATACCAGGGGGAAAGCAGTACTTC. V gene TRBV12-3 or TRBV12-4 combines with J gene TRBJ2-7; TRBD1 agrees at 7 bases. This CDR3 is 12 amino acids long. J was trimmed by 8 bases and V by 6 bases; bases with no gene match: 7.

This rearrangement joins TRBV6-1 to TRBJ2-3; no firm D call. The CDR3 consists of 15 residues. Trimming left V 6 bases short and J 0 bases short, with 13 bases between. Germline-derived CDR1 and CDR2 are MNHNS and SASEGT. DNA of the CDR3: TGTGCCAGCAGGCCGAGAGGAGCGAGCACAGATACGCAGTATTTT. Its protein is CASRPRGASTDTQYF.